A selection of T cell receptor beta chains follows, all from one sample in a study of human T cells and chemical hapten exposure. TCRdb reanalysed the RACE reads using MiXCR and keeps one entry per CDR3 protein. The sample lists approximately 400,000 distinct CDR3 sequences; approximately 5% were seen once. The sequencing used whole blood, collected in connection with sensitization to the hapten diphenylcyclopropenone (DPC). The receptors were sampled from a woman between 45 and 60 years old with alopecia areata. Some clones in this sample may be carry-over from other donors' samples. Both conserved end residues are part of each CDR3. D genes are given only for firm matches. For some rows the clone size is stated as once, few or many, or as a class when expanded; others skip it.

clone size	V gene	D gene	J gene	CDR3 DNA	CDR3 protein
many	TRBV20-1	.	TRBJ2-7	TGCAGTGCTGGGGGCCGGGAGACCTACGAGCAGTACTTC	CSAGGRETYEQYF
many	TRBV2	.	TRBJ1-2	TGTGCCAGCAGGCAGTCACTGGATGGCTACACCTTC	CASRQSLDGYTF
many	TRBV27	TRBD1	TRBJ2-4	TGTGCCAGCAGGACAGGGCAAAACATTCAGTACTTC	CASRTGQNIQYF
many	TRBV6-6	TRBD1	TRBJ2-7	TGTGCCAGCAGTGAGGGACAGGGAGCCTACGAGCAGTACTTC	CASSEGQGAYEQYF
many	TRBV6-1	TRBD1	TRBJ1-2	TGTGCCAGCAGTGTCGGGACAGGGGGTTACTATGGCTACACCTTC	CASSVGTGGYYGYTF
many	TRBV6-5	.	TRBJ2-7	TGTGCCAGTACTACAGGGCCCCTCTACGAGCAGTACTTC	CASTTGPLYEQYF
few	TRBV5-1	.	TRBJ2-5	TGCGCCAGCAGCGCGGGTAGCGAGACCCAGTACTTC	CASSAGSETQYF
.	TRBV2	.	TRBJ1-3	TGTGCCAGCAGTGGTTCACAGAACTCTGGAAACACCATATATTTT	CASSGSQNSGNTIYF
few	TRBV7-2	.	TRBJ1-6	TGTGCCAGCAGCTGGGGGGGAGGGTCACCCCTCCACTTT	CASSWGGGSPLHF
.	TRBV6-6	TRBD1	TRBJ1-2	TGTGCCAGCAAAATTGGACAGGGTGTCACCTTC	CASKIGQGVTF
.	TRBV12-3/TRBV12-4	.	TRBJ1-6	TGTGCCAGCAGTTTAGCCCGCTCCTATAATTCACCCCTCCACTTT	CASSLARSYNSPLHF
many	TRBV12-3/TRBV12-4	TRBD2	TRBJ2-1	TGTGCCAGCAGTCTAGCGGGAGGGCCTAATAATGAGCAGTTCTTC	CASSLAGGPNNEQFF
.	TRBV9	.	TRBJ1-1	TGTGCCAGCAGCGCAGGGGCATTGAACACTGAAGCTTTCTTT	CASSAGALNTEAFF
many	TRBV4-2	TRBD1	TRBJ2-6	TGTGCCAGCAGCCAAAACAACAGGGGGAACTCTGGGGCCAACGTCCTGACTTTC	CASSQNNRGNSGANVLTF
many	TRBV6-5	TRBD1	TRBJ1-2	TGTGCCAGCAGTTACTTAGGGACAGGGAGCTCCTATGGCTACACCTTC	CASSYLGTGSSYGYTF
.	TRBV12-3/TRBV12-4	.	TRBJ2-5	TGTGCCAGCAGCAATAAAGAGACCCAGTACTTC	CASSNKETQYF
many	TRBV11-2	.	TRBJ2-7	TGTGCCAGCAGCTTAGAGGGAAGGGGCTCCTACGAGCAGTACTTC	CASSLEGRGSYEQYF
few	TRBV30	.	TRBJ2-7	TGTGCCTGGAGTGTAGGTGGAGCCCCCTCCTACGAGCAGTACTTC	CAWSVGGAPSYEQYF
.	TRBV9	TRBD2	TRBJ2-3	TGTGCCAGCAGCATCAAGACTAGCGGGAGGGCCGCAGATACGCAGTATTTT	CASSIKTSGRAADTQYF
many	TRBV13	.	TRBJ2-2	TGTGCCAGCAGTTTAGAGAACGCCGGGGAGCTGTTTTTT	CASSLENAGELFF
many	TRBV5-5	.	TRBJ1-2	TGTGCCAGCAGCGATGGACACCCTGGCTACACCTTC	CASSDGHPGYTF
many	TRBV7-6	TRBD2	TRBJ2-7	TGTGCCAGCAGCTTAACTAGCGGAGCTGCCTACGAGCAGTACTTC	CASSLTSGAAYEQYF
many	TRBV6-5	TRBD2	TRBJ2-3	TGTGCCAGCAGCCCGGGACTAGCTACAGATACGCAGTATTTT	CASSPGLATDTQYF
many	TRBV29-1	TRBD1	TRBJ1-1	TGCAGCGTTCCCGACAGGGGGCTAGGGGCTTTCTTT	CSVPDRGLGAFF
few	TRBV11-1	.	TRBJ2-7	TGTGCCAGCAGCTCGCTTGGGATGCGGGGCGTATCCTACGAGCAGTACTTC	CASSSLGMRGVSYEQYF
many	TRBV18	.	TRBJ2-5	TGTGCCAGCAGTCCCCCGGGAGAGACCCAGTACTTC	CASSPPGETQYF
many	TRBV27	TRBD2	TRBJ2-3	TGTGCCAGCAGTCCCTATAGCGGGAGGCTACTCACAGATACGCAGTATTTT	CASSPYSGRLLTDTQYF
.	TRBV5-1	.	TRBJ1-1	TGCGCCAGCAGCCCGGATGGGGGAGTCGGCACTGAAGCTTTCTTT	CASSPDGGVGTEAFF
few	TRBV6-2/TRBV6-3	.	TRBJ1-5	TGTGCCAGCAGACGTCTCGGGACACTAAATCAGCCCCAGCATTTT	CASRRLGTLNQPQHF
many	TRBV3-1	.	TRBJ2-4	TGTGCCAGCAGCCAAGAGGGCAGCTCTCAACCCATTCAGTACTTC	CASSQEGSSQPIQYF
many	TRBV10-3	.	TRBJ2-3	TGTGCCGAACATTGCTGCCTCCCCGGCACAGATACGCAGTATTTT	CAEHCCLPGTDTQYF
many	TRBV5-1	.	TRBJ2-5	TGCGCCAGCAGCTCAGGGAATGAAGAGACCCAGTACTTC	CASSSGNEETQYF
many	TRBV4-2	.	TRBJ1-4	TGTGCCAGCAGCCGGGAGCAGGTCGCTGCCCTTAATGAAAAACTGTTTTTT	CASSREQVAALNEKLFF
few	TRBV10-3	TRBD2	TRBJ2-7	TGTGCCATCAGTGCTCCCGGACTAGCGGCTACCTACGAGCAGTACTTC	CAISAPGLAATYEQYF
few	TRBV5-1	.	TRBJ2-5	TGCGCCAGCAGCTTGTCTATGTCTGAAACCCAGTACTTC	CASSLSMSETQYF
few	TRBV6-2/TRBV6-3	.	TRBJ2-1	TGTGCCAGCACCACAGGGGGGGCAGAGCAGTTCTTC	CASTTGGAEQFF
few	TRBV20-1	TRBD2	TRBJ2-7	TGCAGTGCGTTTGGGACTACAAGTTACGAGCAGTACTTC	CSAFGTTSYEQYF
.	TRBV3-1	.	TRBJ1-2	TGTGCCAGCAGCCAACTGGTGACAGTCTATGGCTACACCTTC	CASSQLVTVYGYTF
.	TRBV15	.	TRBJ1-1	TGTGCCACCAGCAGAGATCGCCTGGCCGGGAACACTGAAGCTTTCTTT	CATSRDRLAGNTEAFF
.	TRBV29-1	.	TRBJ2-1	TGCAGCGCCCAGCCGACTGGGGGAAGCTCCTACAATGAGCAGTTCTTC	CSAQPTGGSSYNEQFF